Sequencing of this TCR beta chain was carried out in a study of blood T cells in healthy people across ages. The overall study: Capturing about one barcoded beta molecule per two T cells was achieved by template switching. Findings of the study overall: Greater diversity and more naive CD4+ cells were seen in long-lived donors than in aged donors.

Regarding this clonotype: What it binds is unknown. A much more abundant neighbour one base away suggests this may be a read error.

Next came a second PCR, run for about 7 to 12 cycles, which used a sample-barcoded 5' primer along with a J-beta primer mix. A single record per CDR3 protein comes from TCRdb applying MiXCR to the 5' RACE reads. The table lists about a million distinct CDR3 sequences, less than 45% of them singletons. Ranging in age from roughly 6 to 90, the donors were healthy Caucasian individuals from Russia. Each sample gave at least 7 million isolated PBMCs. The sample comprised blood. The clonotype was recovered from a young man in good health.

The CDR3 here is CASSVGGRAGVGEQFF. The CDR3 DNA follows: TGTGCCAGCAGCGTAGGTGGACGAGCGGGGGTAGGAGAGCAGTTCTTC. The chain combines TRBV9 with TRBJ2-1, with TRBD2 identical over 8 bases. From germline, CDR1 is SGDLS and CDR2 YYNGEE. The trim removed 0 bases at V and 10 bases at J, leaving 12 bases unmatched. The CDR3 length is 16 residues.